The T cell receptor beta chain described here comes from a study of cytomegalovirus exposure and HLA in healthy donors. V was pared by 4 bases and J by 5 bases, with 11 bases between. The CDR3 has 13 residues. Looked up from germline, CDR1 is MNHEY and CDR2 is SMNVEV (reference sequence). The study ran its PCR with 60 Vbeta and 13 Jbeta primers. Data came from immunoSEQ multiplex PCR; TCRdb stores just in-frame clones and leaves some out. The specimen's table records roughly 72,000 clones. This receptor was obtained from a man in his late teens or twenties in good health and CMV-seropositive. The chain couples TRBV27 to TRBJ1-1; possibly TRBD1 for D (6 bases). What was sequenced was PBMCs. CDR3 loop: CASSWTQGTEAFF. CDR3 bases: TGTGCCAGCAGTTGGACACAGGGTACTGAAGCTTTCTTT.